This TCR beta chain was sequenced in a study of blood T cell repertoires in COVID-19. The CDR3 has 15 residues. Germline CDR1 and CDR2: LNHDA and SQIVND (reference sequence). The V gene lost 4 bases and the J gene lost 1 base, with 11 bases spanning the gap. The method was immunoSEQ multiplex PCR; TCRdb's version includes in-frame clones alone and lacks a portion of them. This sample has roughly 230,000 clones, with roughly 85% found just once. J is TRBJ1-3 and V is TRBV19, with D possibly being TRBD1 (5 bases). The sequenced sample consisted of PBMCs or T cells enriched from blood (not recorded which). This TCR derives from a woman aged 50 to 60 who had been exposed to COVID-19. This CDR3 is CASSSGGASGNTIYF. CDR3 DNA: TGTGCCAGTAGTAGTGGAGGGGCATCTGGAAACACCATATATTTT.